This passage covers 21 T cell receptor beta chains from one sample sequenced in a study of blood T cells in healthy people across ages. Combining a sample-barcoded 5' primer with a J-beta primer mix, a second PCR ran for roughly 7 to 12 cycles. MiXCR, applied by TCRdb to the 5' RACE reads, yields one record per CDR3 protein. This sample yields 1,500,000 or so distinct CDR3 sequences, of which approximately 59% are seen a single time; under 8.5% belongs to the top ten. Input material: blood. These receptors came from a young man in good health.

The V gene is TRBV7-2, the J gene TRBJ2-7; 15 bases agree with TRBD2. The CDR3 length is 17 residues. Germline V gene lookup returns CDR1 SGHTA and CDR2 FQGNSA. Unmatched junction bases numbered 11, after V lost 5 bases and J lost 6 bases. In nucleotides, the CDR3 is TGTGCCAGCAGCCCCGGGACTAGCGGGAGGATCGCCACCGAGCAGTACTTC. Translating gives CASSPGTSGRIATEQYF.

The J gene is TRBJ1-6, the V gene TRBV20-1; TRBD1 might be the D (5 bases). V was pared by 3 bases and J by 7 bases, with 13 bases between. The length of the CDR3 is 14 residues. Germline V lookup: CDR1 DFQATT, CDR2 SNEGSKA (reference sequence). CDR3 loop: CSARGTPINSPLHF. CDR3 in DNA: TGCAGTGCTAGGGGGACCCCGATCAATTCACCCCTCCACTTT.

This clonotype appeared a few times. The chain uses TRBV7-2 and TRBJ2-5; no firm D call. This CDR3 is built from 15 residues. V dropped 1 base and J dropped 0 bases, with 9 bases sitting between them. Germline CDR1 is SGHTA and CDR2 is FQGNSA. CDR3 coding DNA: TGTGCCAGCAGCTTAGTTTGGCCCGACCAAGAGACCCAGTACTTC. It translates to CASSLVWPDQETQYF.

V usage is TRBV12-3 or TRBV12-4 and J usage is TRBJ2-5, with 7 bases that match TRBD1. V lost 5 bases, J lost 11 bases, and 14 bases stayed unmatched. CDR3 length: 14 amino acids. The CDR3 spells CASSGTAKYNEQYF. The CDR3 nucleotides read TGTGCCAGCAGTGGGACAGCTAAGTACAATGAGCAGTACTTC.

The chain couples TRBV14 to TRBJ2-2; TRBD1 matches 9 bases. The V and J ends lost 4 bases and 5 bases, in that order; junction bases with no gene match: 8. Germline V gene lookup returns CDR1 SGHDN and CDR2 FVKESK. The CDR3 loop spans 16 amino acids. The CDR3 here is CASSRPGQGPTGELFF. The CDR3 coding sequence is TGTGCCAGCAGCCGCCCGGGACAGGGTCCAACCGGGGAGCTGTTTTTT.

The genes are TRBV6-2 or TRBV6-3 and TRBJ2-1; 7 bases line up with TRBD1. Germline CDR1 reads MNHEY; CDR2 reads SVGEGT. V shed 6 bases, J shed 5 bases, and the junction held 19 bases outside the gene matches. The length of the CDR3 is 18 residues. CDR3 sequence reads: CASSSGVEMTGKDNEQFF. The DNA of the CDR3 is TGTGCCAGCAGCTCAGGAGTCGAGATGACAGGGAAGGACAATGAGCAGTTCTTC.

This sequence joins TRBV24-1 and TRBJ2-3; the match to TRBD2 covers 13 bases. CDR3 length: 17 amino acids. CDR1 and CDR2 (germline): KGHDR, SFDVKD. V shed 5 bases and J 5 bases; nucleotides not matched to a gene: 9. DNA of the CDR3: TGTGCCACCAGTGTCGGACTAGCGGGGGTCGCGAGAGATACGCAGTATTTT. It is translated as CATSVGLAGVARDTQYF.

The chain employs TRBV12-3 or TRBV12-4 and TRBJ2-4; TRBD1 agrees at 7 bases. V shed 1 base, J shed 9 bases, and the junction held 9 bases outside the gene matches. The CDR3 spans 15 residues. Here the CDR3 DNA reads TGTGCCAGCAGTTTAGAGGGGGCGAAGCATGCCATTCAGTACTTC. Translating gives CASSLEGAKHAIQYF.

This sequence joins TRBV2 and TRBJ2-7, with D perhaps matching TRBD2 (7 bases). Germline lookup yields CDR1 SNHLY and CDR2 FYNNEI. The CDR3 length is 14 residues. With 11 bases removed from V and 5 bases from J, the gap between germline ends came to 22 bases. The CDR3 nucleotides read TGTGCCGGGAGTTTACAGGGAGGGGCGCACGAGCAGTACTTC. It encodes CAGSLQGGAHEQYF.

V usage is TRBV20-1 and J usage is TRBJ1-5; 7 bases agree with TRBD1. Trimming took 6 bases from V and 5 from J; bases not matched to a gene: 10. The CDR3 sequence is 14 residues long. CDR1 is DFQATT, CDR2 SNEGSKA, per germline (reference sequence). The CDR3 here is CSAMDRQQDQPQHF. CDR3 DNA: TGCAGTGCCATGGACAGGCAACAGGATCAGCCCCAGCATTTT.

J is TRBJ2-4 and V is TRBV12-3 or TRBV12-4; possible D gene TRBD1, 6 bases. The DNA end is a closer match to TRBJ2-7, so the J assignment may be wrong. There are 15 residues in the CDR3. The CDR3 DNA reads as TGTGCCAGCAGTTTGGGGGCTAGATCAGCCTACGAGCAGTACTTC. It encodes CASSLGARSAYEQYF.

Here the CDR3 reads CASRRDGTSGYTF. In DNA, the CDR3 is TGTGCCAGCAGGCGGGACGGAACTAGTGGCTACACCTTC. The gene calls are TRBV2 and TRBJ1-2; the D gene is possibly TRBD1 (5 bases). Trimming pared 6 bases from V and 7 bases from J, leaving 15 bases between. This CDR3 is 13 amino acids long. Germline V gene data show CDR1 as SNHLY and CDR2 as FYNNEI. Using reference TRBV2 and TRBJ1-2 for the parts outside the CDR3, the full variable domain is EPEVTQTPSHQVTQMGQEVILRCVPISNHLYFYWYRQILGQKVEFLVSFYNNEISEKSEIFDDQFSVERPDGSNFTLKIRSTKLEDSAMYFCASRRDGTSGYTFGSGTRLTVV.

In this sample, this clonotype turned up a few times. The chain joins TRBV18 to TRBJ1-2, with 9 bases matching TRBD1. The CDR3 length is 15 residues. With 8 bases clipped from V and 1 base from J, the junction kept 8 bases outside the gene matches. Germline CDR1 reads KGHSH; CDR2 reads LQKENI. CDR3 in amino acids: CASEVRTGDNYGYTF. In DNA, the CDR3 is TGTGCCAGCGAAGTGAGGACAGGGGATAACTATGGCTACACCTTC.

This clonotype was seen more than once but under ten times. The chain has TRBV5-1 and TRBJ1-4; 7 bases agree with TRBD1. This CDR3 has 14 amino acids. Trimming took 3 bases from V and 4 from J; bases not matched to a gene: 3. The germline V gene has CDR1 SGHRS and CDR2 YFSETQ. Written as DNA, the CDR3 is TGCGCCAGCAGCTCCGGGACAGTTAATGAAAAACTGTTTTTT. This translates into CASSSGTVNEKLFF.

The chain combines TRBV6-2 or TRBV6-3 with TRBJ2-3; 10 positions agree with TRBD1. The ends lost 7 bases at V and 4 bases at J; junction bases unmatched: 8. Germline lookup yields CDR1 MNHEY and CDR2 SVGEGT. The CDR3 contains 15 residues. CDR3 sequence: CASKRGQGLADTQYF. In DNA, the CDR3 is TGTGCCAGCAAAAGGGGACAGGGGCTCGCAGATACGCAGTATTTT.

CDR3 protein: CASSPPTGVQFF. The CDR3, as DNA: TGTGCCAGCTCACCACCGACAGGGGTGCAGTTCTTC. The genes are TRBV18 and TRBJ2-1, with TRBD1 matching over 8 bases. Germline V gives CDR1 KGHSH, CDR2 LQKENI. Trimming cost V 0 bases and J 12 bases; bases outside gene matches: 1. The CDR3 runs 12 residues.

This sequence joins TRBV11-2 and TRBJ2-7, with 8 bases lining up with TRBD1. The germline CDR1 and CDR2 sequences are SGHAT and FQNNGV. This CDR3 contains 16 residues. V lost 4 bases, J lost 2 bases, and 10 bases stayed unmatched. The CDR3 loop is CASSSLDRDRPYEQYF. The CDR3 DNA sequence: TGTGCCAGCAGCTCTTTAGACCGGGACAGGCCCTACGAGCAGTACTTC.

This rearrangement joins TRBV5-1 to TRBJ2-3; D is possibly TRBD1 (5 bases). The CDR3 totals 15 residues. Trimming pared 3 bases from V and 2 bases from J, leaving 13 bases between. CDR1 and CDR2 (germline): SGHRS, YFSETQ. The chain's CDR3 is CASSWYQGATDTQYF. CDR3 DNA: TGCGCCAGCAGCTGGTACCAGGGCGCCACAGATACGCAGTATTTT. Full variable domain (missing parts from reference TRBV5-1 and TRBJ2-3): KAGVTQTPRYLIKTRGQQVTLSCSPISGHRSVSWYQQTPGQGLQFLFEYFSETQRNKGNFPGRFSGRQFSNSRSEMNVSTLELGDSALYLCASSWYQGATDTQYFGPGTRLTVL.

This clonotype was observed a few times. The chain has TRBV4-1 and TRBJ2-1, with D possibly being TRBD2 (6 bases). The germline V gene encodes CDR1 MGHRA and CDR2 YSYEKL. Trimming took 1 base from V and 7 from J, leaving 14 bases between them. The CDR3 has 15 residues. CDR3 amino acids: CASSQGGREWNEQFF. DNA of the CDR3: TGCGCCAGCAGCCAAGGAGGACGGGAGTGGAATGAGCAGTTCTTC.

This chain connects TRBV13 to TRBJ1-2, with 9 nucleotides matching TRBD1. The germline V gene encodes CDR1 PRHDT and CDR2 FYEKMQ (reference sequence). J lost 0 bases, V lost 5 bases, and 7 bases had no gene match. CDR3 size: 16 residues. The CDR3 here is CASSTDRGVANYGYTF. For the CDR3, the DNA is TGTGCCAGCAGCACGGACAGGGGCGTAGCTAACTATGGCTACACCTTC.

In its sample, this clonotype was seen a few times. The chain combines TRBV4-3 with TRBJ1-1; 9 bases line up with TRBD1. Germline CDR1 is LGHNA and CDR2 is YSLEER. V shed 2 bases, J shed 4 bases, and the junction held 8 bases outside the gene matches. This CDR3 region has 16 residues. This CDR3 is CASSQYRTGESTEAFF. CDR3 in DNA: TGCGCCAGCAGCCAATACCGGACAGGGGAGAGCACTGAAGCTTTCTTT.